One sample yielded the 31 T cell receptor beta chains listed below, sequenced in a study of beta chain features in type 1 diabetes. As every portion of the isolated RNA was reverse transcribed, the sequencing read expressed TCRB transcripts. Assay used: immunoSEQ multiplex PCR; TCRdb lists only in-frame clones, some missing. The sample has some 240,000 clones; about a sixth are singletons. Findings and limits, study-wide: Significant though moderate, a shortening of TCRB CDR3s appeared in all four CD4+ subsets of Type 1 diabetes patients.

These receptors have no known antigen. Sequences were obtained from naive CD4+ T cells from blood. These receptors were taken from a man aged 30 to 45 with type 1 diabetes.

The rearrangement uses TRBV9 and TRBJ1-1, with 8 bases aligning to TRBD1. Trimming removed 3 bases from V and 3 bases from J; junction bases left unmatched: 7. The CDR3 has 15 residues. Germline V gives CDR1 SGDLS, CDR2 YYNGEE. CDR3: CASSAGGASYTEAFF. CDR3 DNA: TGTGCCAGCAGCGCAGGGGGCGCTTCATACACTGAAGCTTTCTTT. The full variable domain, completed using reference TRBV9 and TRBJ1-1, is DSGVTQTPKHLITATGQRVTLRCSPRSGDLSVYWYQQSLDQGLQFLIQYYNGEERAKGNILERFSAQQFPDLHSELNLSSLELGDSALYFCASSAGGASYTEAFFGQGTRLTVV.

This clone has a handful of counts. The CDR3 loop reads CSVVDPGNEQFF. The CDR3 region has the DNA TGCAGCGTTGTGGACCCGGGGAATGAGCAGTTCTTC. The rearrangement links TRBV29-1 to TRBJ2-1; weak D call: TRBD2 (5 bases). The CDR3 is made up of 12 amino acids. Per the germline V gene, CDR1 is SQVTM and CDR2 is ANQGSEA. The V end was cut by 4 bases, the J end by 7 bases, with 11 bases between.

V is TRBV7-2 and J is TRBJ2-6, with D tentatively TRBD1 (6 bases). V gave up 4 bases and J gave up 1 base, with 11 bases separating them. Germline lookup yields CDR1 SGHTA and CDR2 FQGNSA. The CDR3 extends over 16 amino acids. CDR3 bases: TGTGCCAGCAGCTCAGAAGACAGGTCTGGGGCCAACGTCCTGACTTTC. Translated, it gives CASSSEDRSGANVLTF.

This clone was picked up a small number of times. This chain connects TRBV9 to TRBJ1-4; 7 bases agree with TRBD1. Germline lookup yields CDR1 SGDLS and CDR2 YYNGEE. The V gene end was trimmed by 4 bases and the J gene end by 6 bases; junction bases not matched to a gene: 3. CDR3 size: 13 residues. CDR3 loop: CASSSRGDEKLFF. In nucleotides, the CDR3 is TGTGCCAGCAGCTCCAGGGGGGATGAAAAACTGTTTTTT. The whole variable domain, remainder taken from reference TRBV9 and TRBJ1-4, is DSGVTQTPKHLITATGQRVTLRCSPRSGDLSVYWYQQSLDQGLQFLIQYYNGEERAKGNILERFSAQQFPDLHSELNLSSLELGDSALYFCASSSRGDEKLFFGSGTQLSVL.

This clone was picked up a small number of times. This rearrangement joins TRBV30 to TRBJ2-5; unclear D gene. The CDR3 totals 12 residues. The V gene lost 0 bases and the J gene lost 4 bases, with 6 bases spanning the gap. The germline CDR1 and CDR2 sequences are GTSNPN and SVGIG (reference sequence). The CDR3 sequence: CAWSVIGETQYF. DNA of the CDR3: TGTGCCTGGAGTGTAATAGGAGAGACCCAGTACTTC. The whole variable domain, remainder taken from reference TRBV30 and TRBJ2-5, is SQTIHQWPATLVQPVGSPLSLECTVEGTSNPNLYWYRQAAGRGLQLLFYSVGIGQISSEVPQNLSASRPQDRQFILSSKKLLLSDSGFYLCAWSVIGETQYFGPGTRLLVL.

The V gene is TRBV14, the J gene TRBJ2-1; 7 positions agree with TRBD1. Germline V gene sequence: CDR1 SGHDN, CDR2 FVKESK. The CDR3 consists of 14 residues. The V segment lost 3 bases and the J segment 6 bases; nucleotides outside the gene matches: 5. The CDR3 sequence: CASSHGTVRNEQFF. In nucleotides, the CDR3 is TGTGCCAGCAGCCATGGGACAGTTCGCAATGAGCAGTTCTTC.

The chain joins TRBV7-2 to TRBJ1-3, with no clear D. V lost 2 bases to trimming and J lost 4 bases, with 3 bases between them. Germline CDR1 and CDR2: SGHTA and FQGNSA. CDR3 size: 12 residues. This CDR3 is CASSLTGNTIYF. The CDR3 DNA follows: TGTGCCAGCAGCTTAACAGGAAACACCATATATTTT.

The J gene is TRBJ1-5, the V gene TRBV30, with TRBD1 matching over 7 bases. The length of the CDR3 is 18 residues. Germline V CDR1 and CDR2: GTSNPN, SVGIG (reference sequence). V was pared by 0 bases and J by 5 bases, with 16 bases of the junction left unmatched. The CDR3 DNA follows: TGTGCCTGGAGTGTAAAGGAGGGGGCGAATTACGCCGATCAGCCCCAGCATTTT. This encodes CAWSVKEGANYADQPQHF. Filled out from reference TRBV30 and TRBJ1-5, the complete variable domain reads SQTIHQWPATLVQPVGSPLSLECTVEGTSNPNLYWYRQAAGRGLQLLFYSVGIGQISSEVPQNLSASRPQDRQFILSSKKLLLSDSGFYLCAWSVKEGANYADQPQHFGDGTRLSIL.

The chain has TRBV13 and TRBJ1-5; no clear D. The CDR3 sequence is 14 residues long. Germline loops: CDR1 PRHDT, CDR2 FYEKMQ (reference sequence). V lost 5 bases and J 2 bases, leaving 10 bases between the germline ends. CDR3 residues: CASSKLRGNQPQHF. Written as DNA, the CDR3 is TGTGCCAGCAGCAAGCTTCGGGGCAATCAGCCCCAGCATTTT. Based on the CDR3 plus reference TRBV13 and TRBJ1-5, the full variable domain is AAGVIQSPRHLIKEKRETATLKCYPIPRHDTVYWYQQGPGQDPQFLISFYEKMQSDKGSIPDRFSAQQFSDYHSELNMSSLELGDSALYFCASSKLRGNQPQHFGDGTRLSIL.

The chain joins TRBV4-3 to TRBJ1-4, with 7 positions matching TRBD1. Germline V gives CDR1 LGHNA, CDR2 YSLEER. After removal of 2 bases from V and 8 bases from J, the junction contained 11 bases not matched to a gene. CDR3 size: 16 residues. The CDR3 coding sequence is TGCGCCAGCAGCCAATCGACAGGGAGCGGTAGGGAAAAACTGTTTTTT. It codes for CASSQSTGSGREKLFF.

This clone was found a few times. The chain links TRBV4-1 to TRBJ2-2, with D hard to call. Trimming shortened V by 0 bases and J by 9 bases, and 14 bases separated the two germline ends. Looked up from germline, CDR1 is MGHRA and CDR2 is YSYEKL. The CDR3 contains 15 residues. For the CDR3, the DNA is TGCGCCAGCAGCCAAGATCTGGTGGTACCGAGGGAGCTGTTTTTT. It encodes CASSQDLVVPRELFF.

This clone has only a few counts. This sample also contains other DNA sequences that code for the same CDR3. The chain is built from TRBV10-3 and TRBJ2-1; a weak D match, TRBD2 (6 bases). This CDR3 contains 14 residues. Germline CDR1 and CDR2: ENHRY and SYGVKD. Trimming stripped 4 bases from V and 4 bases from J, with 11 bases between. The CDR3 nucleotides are TGTGCCATCAGTGGTCTGGCGGGATACAATGAGCAGTTCTTC. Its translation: CAISGLAGYNEQFF.

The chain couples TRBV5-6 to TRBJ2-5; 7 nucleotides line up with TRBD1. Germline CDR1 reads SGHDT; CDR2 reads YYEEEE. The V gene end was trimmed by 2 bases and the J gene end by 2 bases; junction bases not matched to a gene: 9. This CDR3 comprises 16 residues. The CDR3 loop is CASSFRTGRGQETQYF. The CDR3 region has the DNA TGTGCCAGCAGCTTCCGGACAGGTCGGGGACAAGAGACCCAGTACTTC. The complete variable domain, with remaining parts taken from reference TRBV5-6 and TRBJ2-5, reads DAGVTQSPTHLIKTRGQQVTLRCSPKSGHDTVSWYQQALGQGPQFIFQYYEEEERQRGNFPDRFSGHQFPNYSSELNVNALLLGDSALYLCASSFRTGRGQETQYFGPGTRLLVL.

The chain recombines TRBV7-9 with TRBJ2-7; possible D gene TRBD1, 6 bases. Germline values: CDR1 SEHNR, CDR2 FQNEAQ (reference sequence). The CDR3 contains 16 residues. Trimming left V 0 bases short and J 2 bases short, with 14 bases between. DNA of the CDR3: TGTGCCAGCAGCTTAGCGCAAAGGGACATAGCCTACGAGCAGTACTTC. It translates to CASSLAQRDIAYEQYF. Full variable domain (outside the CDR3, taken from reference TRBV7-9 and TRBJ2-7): DTGVSQNPRHKITKRGQNVTFRCDPISEHNRLYWYRQTLGQGPEFLTYFQNEAQLEKSRLLSDRFSAERPKGSFSTLEIQRTEQGDSAMYLCASSLAQRDIAYEQYFGPGTRLTVT.

The CDR3 here is CASTGGGRETQYF. The CDR3 region has the DNA TGTGCCAGTACCGGCGGGGGCCGGGAGACCCAGTACTTC. The V call is TRBV19, the J call TRBJ2-5; possible D gene TRBD2, 7 bases. This CDR3 contains 13 residues. The germline V gene has CDR1 LNHDA and CDR2 SQIVND (reference sequence). The V end lost 7 bases, the J end lost 5 bases, and 14 bases lay between the germline ends.

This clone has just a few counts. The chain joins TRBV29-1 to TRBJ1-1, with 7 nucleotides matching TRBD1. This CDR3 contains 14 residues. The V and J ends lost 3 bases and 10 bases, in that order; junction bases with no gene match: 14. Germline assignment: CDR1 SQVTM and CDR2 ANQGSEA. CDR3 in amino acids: CSVDPAAGGSAAFF. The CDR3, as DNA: TGCAGCGTTGATCCAGCCGCAGGGGGAAGTGCAGCTTTCTTT.

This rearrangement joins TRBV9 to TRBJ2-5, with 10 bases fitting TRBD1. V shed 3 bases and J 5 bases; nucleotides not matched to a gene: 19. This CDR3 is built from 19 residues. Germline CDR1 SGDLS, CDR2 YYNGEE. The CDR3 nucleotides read TGTGCCAGCAGCGCGGCCCTAGTGCCGCGGGACAGGGGTGAGGAGACCCAGTACTTC. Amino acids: CASSAALVPRDRGEETQYF.

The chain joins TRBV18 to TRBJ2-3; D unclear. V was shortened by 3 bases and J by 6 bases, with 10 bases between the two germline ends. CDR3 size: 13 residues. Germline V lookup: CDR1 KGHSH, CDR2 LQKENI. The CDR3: CASSPPSFDTQYF. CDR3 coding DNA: TGTGCCAGCTCACCGCCTTCGTTTGATACGCAGTATTTT.

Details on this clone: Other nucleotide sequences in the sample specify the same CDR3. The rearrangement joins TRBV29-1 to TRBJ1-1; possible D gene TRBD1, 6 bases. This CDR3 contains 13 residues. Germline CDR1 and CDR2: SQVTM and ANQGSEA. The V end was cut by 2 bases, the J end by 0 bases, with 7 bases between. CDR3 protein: CSVERGMNTEAFF. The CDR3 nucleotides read TGCAGCGTTGAAAGGGGGATGAACACTGAAGCTTTCTTT.

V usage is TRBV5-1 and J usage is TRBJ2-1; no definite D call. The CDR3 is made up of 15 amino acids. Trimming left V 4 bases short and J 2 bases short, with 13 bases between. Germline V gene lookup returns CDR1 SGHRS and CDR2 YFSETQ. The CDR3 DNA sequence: TGCGCCAGCAGCCTGTTTAGTGGGACCTACAATGAGCAGTTCTTC. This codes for CASSLFSGTYNEQFF.

The CDR3 spells CASSLGGRTLQETQYF. In DNA form, the CDR3 reads TGTGCCAGCAGCTTAGGAGGACGTACCTTACAAGAGACCCAGTACTTC. The chain is built from TRBV7-8 and TRBJ2-5; D is uncertain. Trimming shortened V by 1 base and J by 2 bases, and 14 bases separated the two germline ends. The V gene's germline CDR1 is SGHVS and CDR2 FQNEAQ. The length of the CDR3 is 16 residues.

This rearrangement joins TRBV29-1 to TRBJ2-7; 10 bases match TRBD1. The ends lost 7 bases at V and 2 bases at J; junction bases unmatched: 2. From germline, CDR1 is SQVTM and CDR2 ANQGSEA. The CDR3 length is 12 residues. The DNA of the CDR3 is TGCAGCGCGACAGGGGGCACCTACGAGCAGTACTTC. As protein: CSATGGTYEQYF.

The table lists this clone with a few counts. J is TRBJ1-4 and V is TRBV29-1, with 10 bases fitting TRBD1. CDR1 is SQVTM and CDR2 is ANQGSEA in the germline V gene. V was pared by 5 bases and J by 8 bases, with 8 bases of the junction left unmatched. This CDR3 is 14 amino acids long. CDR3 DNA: TGCAGCGTTTCCGCCGGGACAGGGGTAGAAAAACTGTTTTTT. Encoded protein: CSVSAGTGVEKLFF. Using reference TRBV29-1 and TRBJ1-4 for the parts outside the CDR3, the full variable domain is SAVISQKPSRDICQRGTSLTIQCQVDSQVTMMFWYRQQPGQSLTLIATANQGSEATYESGFVIDKFPISRPNLTFSTLTVSNMSPEDSSIYLCSVSAGTGVEKLFFGSGTQLSVL.

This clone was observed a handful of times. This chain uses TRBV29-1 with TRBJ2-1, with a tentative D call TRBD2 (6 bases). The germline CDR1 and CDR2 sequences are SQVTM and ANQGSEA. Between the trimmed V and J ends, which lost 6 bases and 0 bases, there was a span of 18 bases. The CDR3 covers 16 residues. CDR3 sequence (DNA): TGCAGCGTGGGGAAGCCTAGCGCCCTCTCCTACAATGAGCAGTTCTTC. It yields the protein CSVGKPSALSYNEQFF.

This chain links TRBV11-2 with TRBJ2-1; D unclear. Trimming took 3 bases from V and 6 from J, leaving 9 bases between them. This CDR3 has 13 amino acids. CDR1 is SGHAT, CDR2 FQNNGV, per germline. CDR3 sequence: CASSFSGSNEQFF. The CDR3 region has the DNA TGTGCCAGCAGCTTCAGTGGAAGCAATGAGCAGTTCTTC.

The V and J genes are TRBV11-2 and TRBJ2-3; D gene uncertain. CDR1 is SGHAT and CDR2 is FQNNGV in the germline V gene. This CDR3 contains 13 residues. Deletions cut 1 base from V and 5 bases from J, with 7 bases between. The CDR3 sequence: CASSLGPLDTQYF. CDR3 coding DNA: TGTGCCAGCAGCTTAGGGCCGTTAGATACGCAGTATTTT.

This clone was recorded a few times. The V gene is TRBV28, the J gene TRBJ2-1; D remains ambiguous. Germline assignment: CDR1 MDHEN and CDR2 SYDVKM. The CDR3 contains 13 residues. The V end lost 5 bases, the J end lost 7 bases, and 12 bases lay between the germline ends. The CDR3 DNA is TGTGCCAGCAGTCCTCCCGACGGGAATGAGCAGTTCTTC. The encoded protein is CASSPPDGNEQFF.

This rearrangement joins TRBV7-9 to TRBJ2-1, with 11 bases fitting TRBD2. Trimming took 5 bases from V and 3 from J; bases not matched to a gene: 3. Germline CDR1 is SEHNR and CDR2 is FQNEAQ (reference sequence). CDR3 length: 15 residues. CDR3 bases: TGTGCCAGCAGCGGTAGCGGGAGGGGCTACAATGAGCAGTTCTTC. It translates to CASSGSGRGYNEQFF.

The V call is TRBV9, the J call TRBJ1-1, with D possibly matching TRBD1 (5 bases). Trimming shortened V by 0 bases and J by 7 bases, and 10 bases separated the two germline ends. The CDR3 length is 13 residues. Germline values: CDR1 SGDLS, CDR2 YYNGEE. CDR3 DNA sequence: TGTGCCAGCAGCGTAGCTAGAAGGGGTGAAGCTTTCTTT. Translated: CASSVARRGEAFF.

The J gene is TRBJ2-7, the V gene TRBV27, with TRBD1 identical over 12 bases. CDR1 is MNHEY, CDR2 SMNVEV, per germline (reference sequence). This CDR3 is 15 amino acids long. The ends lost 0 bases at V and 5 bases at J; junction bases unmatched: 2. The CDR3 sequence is CASSLSRDRGHEQYF. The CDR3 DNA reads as TGTGCCAGCAGTTTATCCCGGGACAGGGGGCACGAGCAGTACTTC.

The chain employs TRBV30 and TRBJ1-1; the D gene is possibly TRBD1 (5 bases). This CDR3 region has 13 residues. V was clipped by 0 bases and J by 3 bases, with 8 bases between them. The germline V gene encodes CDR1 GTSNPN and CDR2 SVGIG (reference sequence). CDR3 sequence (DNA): TGTGCCTGGAGTGTCTCCAGGGACACTGAAGCTTTCTTT. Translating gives CAWSVSRDTEAFF.